Each of the 23 T cell receptor beta chains below was sequenced from the same sample in a study of control samples from healthy donors and cancer patients. Profiled with immunoSEQ multiplex PCR; TCRdb holds only in-frame clones, not every one. Seen here are 40,000 to 65,000 clones, about 85% observed once, and the top ten hold 11% to 15%. Sequenced sample: PBMCs. The origin of the receptors is a man aged 55 to 69 with head and neck cancer.

A single count supports this clone. The chain combines TRBV11-2 with TRBJ1-1, with TRBD1 matching 7 bases. The CDR3 extends over 15 amino acids. With V trimmed by 2 bases and J by 2 bases, 5 bases remained unmatched. Germline CDR1 reads SGHAT; CDR2 reads FQNNGV. For the CDR3, the DNA is TGTGCCAGCAGCTTAAGCCGACAGGGCAACACTGAAGCTTTCTTT. Translating it yields CASSLSRQGNTEAFF. Together with reference TRBV11-2 and TRBJ1-1, the CDR3 gives the full variable domain: EAGVAQSPRYKIIEKRQSVAFWCNPISGHATLYWYQQILGQGPKLLIQFQNNGVVDDSQLPKDRFSAERLKGVDSTLKIQPAKLEDSAVYLCASSLSRQGNTEAFFGQGTRLTVV.

This clone was found a few times. The V and J genes are TRBV21-1 and TRBJ1-2; the table's D call of TRBD1 was not tested on the DNA. TRBV21-1 is noted as a pseudogene. The CDR3 length is 19 residues. CDR3 region: CASSRLRPKEQGENYGYTF. CDR3 nucleotides: TGTGCCAGCAGCAGACTCAGGCCCAAGGAGCAGGGGGAGAACTATGGCTACACCTTC.

The genes are TRBV4-2 and TRBJ2-3; 11 nucleotides match TRBD2. This CDR3 is 15 amino acids long. Per the germline V gene, CDR1 is LGHNA and CDR2 is YNFKEQ. Trimming cost V 1 base and J 5 bases; bases outside gene matches: 2. In nucleotides, the CDR3 is TGTGCCAGCAGCCAAGTAGCGGGAGGGGAAGATACGCAGTATTTT. Translated, it gives CASSQVAGGEDTQYF.

This clone was found a few times. The gene calls are TRBV28 and TRBJ2-7; D gene ambiguous. Germline CDR1 reads MDHEN; CDR2 reads SYDVKM. The ends were cut back, 6 bases at V and 2 bases at J, with 5 bases in the middle. This CDR3 is built from 11 residues. The CDR3: CASSRTYEQYF. CDR3 DNA: TGTGCCAGCAGCCGCACCTACGAGCAGTACTTC.

The V and J genes are TRBV9 and TRBJ2-5; D remains unclear. This CDR3 is 13 amino acids long. V dropped 2 bases and J dropped 4 bases, with 9 bases sitting between them. Germline CDR1 reads SGDLS; CDR2 reads YYNGEE. The CDR3 bases are TGTGCCAGCAGCGTCTCCGGAAGAGAGACCCAGTACTTC. It specifies CASSVSGRETQYF. Full variable domain (missing parts from reference TRBV9 and TRBJ2-5): DSGVTQTPKHLITATGQRVTLRCSPRSGDLSVYWYQQSLDQGLQFLIQYYNGEERAKGNILERFSAQQFPDLHSELNLSSLELGDSALYFCASSVSGRETQYFGPGTRLLVL.

The chain combines TRBV7-2 with TRBJ2-2; 7 bases match TRBD1. The trim removed 1 base at V and 4 bases at J, leaving 6 bases unmatched. The CDR3 is 16 amino acids. Germline-derived CDR1 and CDR2 are SGHTA and FQGNSA. The CDR3 sequence is CASSLDWAGGTGELFF. The CDR3 coding sequence is TGTGCCAGCAGCTTAGACTGGGCAGGGGGCACCGGGGAGCTGTTTTTT.

This clone was recorded a few times. The chain has TRBV30 and TRBJ1-3; D gene uncertain. V was clipped by 1 base and J by 4 bases, with 14 bases between them. The CDR3 extends over 15 amino acids. Germline loops: CDR1 GTSNPN, CDR2 SVGIG (reference sequence). CDR3 loop: CAWSAPGRGGNTIYF. The CDR3 DNA is TGTGCCTGGAGTGCCCCCGGGCGAGGAGGAAACACCATATATTTT.

This clone is medium-sized. The chain is built from TRBV18 and TRBJ2-7; tentatively, D is TRBD1 or TRBD2 (6 bases each). Trimming pared 5 bases from V and 6 bases from J, leaving 23 bases between. This CDR3 has 16 amino acids. CDR1 and CDR2 from the germline V gene are KGHSH and LQKENI. This CDR3 is CASSRGGSGSRVEQYF. CDR3 DNA: TGTGCCAGCTCAAGAGGGGGTAGCGGCAGCAGGGTCGAGCAGTACTTC.

This chain links TRBV5-1 with TRBJ2-7; perhaps D is TRBD1 or TRBD2 (7 bases each). V lost 0 bases, J lost 2 bases, and 12 bases lay in between. Germline V gives CDR1 SGHRS, CDR2 YFSETQ. The CDR3 spans 15 residues. CDR3 DNA: TGCGCCAGCAGCTTGGTAGCAGGGGGGGCCTACGAGCAGTACTTC. Translating gives CASSLVAGGAYEQYF.

This chain connects TRBV12-3 or TRBV12-4 to TRBJ1-2, with D unresolved. CDR3 length equals 13 residues. V gave up 3 bases and J gave up 2 bases, with 7 bases separating them. The CDR3 protein is CASSFLRNYGYTF. The CDR3 nucleotides are TGTGCCAGCAGTTTTTTACGGAACTATGGCTACACCTTC.

The rearrangement links TRBV5-1 to TRBJ2-5; 8 nucleotides agree with TRBD2. This CDR3 has 18 residues. J gave up 1 base and V 3 bases, and 14 bases lay outside the gene matches. Germline V gives CDR1 SGHRS, CDR2 YFSETQ. CDR3 region: CASSWGPSGPHLQETQYF. DNA for the CDR3: TGCGCCAGCAGCTGGGGACCTAGCGGGCCGCATCTCCAAGAGACCCAGTACTTC.

The CDR3 reads CSASEGANTGELFF. The CDR3, as DNA: TGCAGTGCTAGTGAAGGAGCGAACACCGGGGAGCTGTTTTTT. This chain uses TRBV20-1 with TRBJ2-2; unclear D gene. CDR1 DFQATT and CDR2 SNEGSKA come from the germline V gene (reference sequence). The CDR3 contains 14 residues. V was shortened by 3 bases and J by 0 bases, with 8 bases between the two germline ends.

V is TRBV6-6 and J is TRBJ1-4; possibly TRBD1 for D (5 bases). From germline, CDR1 is MNHNY and CDR2 SVGAGI (reference sequence). Trimming took off 6 bases at V and 5 bases at J, with 10 bases between the two ends. This CDR3 has 13 residues. This chain's CDR3 is CASRGNRNEKLFF. CDR3 bases: TGTGCCAGCAGAGGAAACAGGAATGAAAAACTGTTTTTT.

The chain links TRBV2 to TRBJ1-1; perhaps TRBD1 as D (5 bases). Germline CDR1 SNHLY, CDR2 FYNNEI. The CDR3 is 13 residues long. The V and J ends lost 4 bases and 1 base respectively, with 7 bases between them. In nucleotides, the CDR3 is TGTGCCAGCAGTGGACAGCAGAACACTGAAGCTTTCTTT. Protein: CASSGQQNTEAFF.

The chain employs TRBV5-4 and TRBJ2-7, with D uncertain. Germline CDR1 SGHNT, CDR2 YYREEE (reference sequence). The CDR3 sequence is 15 residues long. The germline V and J ends were trimmed by 4 bases and 2 bases, with 16 bases remaining between them. The CDR3 sequence: CASSNPADFTYEQYF. CDR3 bases: TGTGCCAGCAGCAACCCTGCAGATTTCACCTACGAGCAGTACTTC.

Only a few counts were recorded for this clone. The CDR3 loop is CASSEYFGTAPLHF. The CDR3 DNA reads as TGTGCCAGCAGTGAATACTTCGGAACGGCACCCCTCCACTTT. J is TRBJ1-6 and V is TRBV25-1, with unresolved D. The CDR3 is 14 residues long. Deletions cut 0 bases from V and 11 bases from J, with 11 bases between. Looked up from germline, CDR1 is MGHDK and CDR2 is SYGVNS.

The chain combines TRBV6-2 or TRBV6-3 with TRBJ2-6; tentative D call: TRBD1 (6 bases). Germline loops: CDR1 MNHEY, CDR2 SVGEGT. The V end was cut by 4 bases, the J end by 1 base, with 11 bases between. The CDR3 consists of 16 residues. The CDR3 DNA reads as TGTGCCAGCAGTTTAATGGGACAATCTGGGGCCAACGTCCTGACTTTC. Translating it yields CASSLMGQSGANVLTF.

The chain uses TRBV4-3 and TRBJ1-6; no firm D call. V was clipped by 0 bases and J by 13 bases, with 13 bases between them. Germline V gene sequence: CDR1 LGHNA, CDR2 YSLEER. The CDR3 sequence is 14 residues long. The CDR3 DNA sequence: TGCGCCAGCAGCCAAGATCGCAGCAGGTGGCCCCTCCACTTT. Encoded protein: CASSQDRSRWPLHF.

V gene TRBV6-2 or TRBV6-3 combines with J gene TRBJ1-5; weak D call: TRBD1 (5 bases). The germline V and J ends were trimmed by 6 bases and 3 bases, with 18 bases remaining between them. There are 16 residues in the CDR3. Germline V gene lookup returns CDR1 MNHEY and CDR2 SVGEGT. CDR3 nucleotide sequence: TGTGCCAGCAGCCCTCATGCCGGGACGGTCAATCAGCCCCAGCATTTT. Translating gives CASSPHAGTVNQPQHF.

This rearrangement joins TRBV19 to TRBJ1-2, with 9 bases lining up with TRBD1. CDR3 size: 14 residues. Germline V CDR1 and CDR2: LNHDA, SQIVND (reference sequence). With V trimmed by 8 bases and J by 4 bases, 8 bases remained unmatched. The CDR3, as DNA: TGTGCCAGTTCTGGACAGGGGAGTGTCTATGGCTACACCTTC. Amino acid sequence: CASSGQGSVYGYTF.

V usage is TRBV10-2 and J usage is TRBJ2-2, with 11 nucleotides matching TRBD2. The CDR3 sequence is 18 residues long. Germline CDR1 and CDR2: WSHSY and SAAADI. The V and J ends lost 7 bases and 8 bases, in that order; junction bases with no gene match: 18. CDR3 sequence reads: CASTITHTIAGGPGELFF. DNA of the CDR3: TGCGCCAGCACCATAACTCACACGATAGCGGGGGGGCCTGGGGAGCTGTTTTTT.

This sequence joins TRBV5-8 and TRBJ2-5; D is perhaps TRBD1 (6 bases). Trimming removed 4 bases at V and 5 bases at J, with 15 bases between. CDR1 is SGHTS and CDR2 is YDEGEE in the germline V gene. CDR3 length: 14 residues. CDR3 loop: CASSEPGVAETQYF. The CDR3, as DNA: TGTGCCAGCAGCGAGCCAGGGGTCGCGGAGACCCAGTACTTC.

CDR3 in amino acids: CASKLGQSSKGQETQYF. The CDR3 region has the DNA TGTGCCAGCAAACTCGGACAGAGCAGTAAAGGGCAAGAGACCCAGTACTTC. The rearrangement joins TRBV2 to TRBJ2-5; D may be TRBD1 (6 bases). The germline gives CDR1 SNHLY, CDR2 FYNNEI. V gave up 7 bases and J gave up 2 bases, with 23 bases separating them. The CDR3 totals 17 residues.